These 31 T cell receptor beta chains came from one sample sequenced in a study of radiation and T cells in renal cell carcinoma. The treatment here: 15 Gy SBRT to primary tumor, nephrectomy 4 weeks later. Here immunoSEQ multiplex PCR was the method, and the copy in TCRdb shows in-frame clones only, minus some. The sample shows about 9,300 clones, roughly 60% of them seen only once. This specimen was tumor tissue, taken from a patient whose treatment included radiotherapy and nephrectomy. These receptors were collected from a woman aged 45-59 years with renal cell carcinoma.

This clone was seen a handful of times. The rearrangement links TRBV27 to TRBJ2-1; 7 nucleotides match TRBD1. The trim removed 4 bases at V and 3 bases at J, leaving 9 bases unmatched. The length of the CDR3 is 16 residues. Germline V gives CDR1 MNHEY, CDR2 SMNVEV (reference sequence). The CDR3 DNA sequence: TGTGCCAGCAGTTCCCACAGGGGCAATTGCTACAATGAGCAGTTCTTC. This encodes CASSSHRGNCYNEQFF.

The V gene is TRBV5-5, the J gene TRBJ1-4; D gene unclear. With 7 bases removed from V and 0 bases from J, the gap between germline ends came to 13 bases. The CDR3 spans 15 residues. Germline CDR1 reads SGHKS; CDR2 reads YYEKEE (reference sequence). The CDR3 here is CASGLGVATNEKLFF. The CDR3, as DNA: TGTGCCAGCGGCCTCGGCGTTGCAACTAATGAAAAACTGTTTTTT.

In this sample, this clone turned up a few times. The chain has TRBV11-3 and TRBJ2-5, with D perhaps matching TRBD2 (5 bases). Between the trimmed V and J ends, which lost 2 bases and 9 bases, there was a span of 13 bases. Germline V gene sequence: CDR1 SGHNT, CDR2 YENEEA. The CDR3 totals 13 residues. CDR3 sequence reads: CASSLNSQEAQYF. The CDR3 nucleotides read TGTGCCAGCAGCTTAAACTCGCAGGAGGCCCAGTACTTC.

J is TRBJ2-6 and V is TRBV15; tentative D call: TRBD1 (5 bases). The V and J ends lost 0 bases and 2 bases respectively, with 11 bases between them. This CDR3 contains 17 residues. Per germline, CDR1 LNHNV and CDR2 YYDKDF (reference sequence). CDR3 sequence reads: CATSRDDAGTGANVLTF. The CDR3 region has the DNA TGTGCCACCAGCAGAGATGATGCAGGGACTGGGGCCAACGTCCTGACTTTC.

V gene TRBV10-3 combines with J gene TRBJ1-2, with no clear D. V lost 5 bases to trimming and J lost 4 bases, with 8 bases between them. This CDR3 is built from 12 residues. CDR1 and CDR2 from the germline V gene are ENHRY and SYGVKD. The CDR3 protein is CAISWQTYGYTF. CDR3 nucleotides: TGTGCCATCAGTTGGCAAACCTATGGCTACACCTTC.

This chain joins TRBV13 and TRBJ2-3, with a possible D match to TRBD2 (5 bases). The V gene lost 2 bases and the J gene lost 2 bases, with 11 bases spanning the gap. Germline CDR1 reads PRHDT; CDR2 reads FYEKMQ (reference sequence). The CDR3 totals 15 residues. In DNA, the CDR3 is TGTGCCAGCAGCTTACAAGCGGAAGCCACAGATACGCAGTATTTT. It codes for CASSLQAEATDTQYF.

The V and J genes are TRBV6-5 and TRBJ2-5; D is undetermined. This CDR3 comprises 11 residues. The V end was cut by 8 bases, the J end by 5 bases, with 9 bases between. Germline V gene data show CDR1 as MNHEY and CDR2 as SVGAGI. The CDR3, as DNA: TGTGCCAGCCTGCTGGGGGAGACCCAGTACTTC. As protein: CASLLGETQYF.

V usage is TRBV6-4 and J usage is TRBJ1-3; 9 nucleotides line up with TRBD1. Per the germline V gene, CDR1 is MRHNA and CDR2 is SNTAGT. Trimming took 6 bases from V and 2 from J; bases not matched to a gene: 14. This CDR3 comprises 18 residues. The CDR3 nucleotides are TGTGCCAGCAGGGCCGGGACAGGGTTTCTTTACCCTGGAAACACCATATATTTT. Translated, it gives CASRAGTGFLYPGNTIYF.

J is TRBJ1-2 and V is TRBV28; D is ambiguous. CDR1 and CDR2 from the germline V gene are MDHEN and SYDVKM. The CDR3 consists of 14 residues. The V and J ends lost 1 base and 2 bases respectively, with 8 bases between them. CDR3 region: CASSLSAGNYGYTF. The CDR3 DNA reads TGTGCCAGCAGTTTATCCGCGGGGAACTATGGCTACACCTTC.

The chain combines TRBV6-1 with TRBJ2-7, with 7 bases fitting TRBD2. V shed 2 bases, J shed 2 bases, and the junction held 12 bases outside the gene matches. The V gene's germline CDR1 is MNHNS and CDR2 SASEGT. The CDR3 is made up of 17 amino acids. The CDR3 DNA is TGTGCCAGCAGTGAAATTGCGGGGAGGGCGACAACCTACGAGCAGTACTTC. It codes for CASSEIAGRATTYEQYF.

This clone is medium-sized. A read error may account for a junction end that differs from germline. The chain uses TRBV7-8 and TRBJ2-7, with D perhaps matching TRBD1 (5 bases). This CDR3 has 18 residues. Germline V CDR1 and CDR2: SGHVS, FQNEAQ. Here the CDR3 DNA reads TGTGCCAGCAGCCCTGGGGCGGCAGTCTACGTCCGATCCTACGGGCAGTACTTC. Translation: CASSPGAAVYVRSYGQYF.

Only a few counts were recorded for this clone. This CDR3 is CASGKRGFYEQYF. Written as DNA, the CDR3 is TGTGCCAGCGGGAAGCGTGGGTTCTACGAGCAGTACTTC. The chain joins TRBV6-7 to TRBJ2-7, with D hard to call. TRBV6-7 is annotated as an ORF whose role is uncertain. V lost 8 bases to trimming and J lost 3 bases, with 14 bases between them. The CDR3 extends over 13 amino acids.

This clone was found a few times. This chain connects TRBV7-2 to TRBJ2-1; maybe TRBD1 (5 bases). Germline CDR1 reads SGHTA; CDR2 reads FQGNSA. V was clipped by 1 base and J by 13 bases, with 11 bases between them. This CDR3 region has 12 residues. The CDR3 DNA is TGTGCCAGCAGCTTAGGGGGCGGATTCCAGTTCTTC. It yields the protein CASSLGGGFQFF.

The chain employs TRBV28 and TRBJ1-1; TRBD1 agrees at 9 bases. Trimming took 6 bases from V and 1 from J; bases not matched to a gene: 6. This CDR3 comprises 15 residues. Germline V gene sequence: CDR1 MDHEN, CDR2 SYDVKM. DNA of the CDR3: TGTGCCAGCAGCCGCAGGACAGGGGCGAACACTGAAGCTTTCTTT. It yields the protein CASSRRTGANTEAFF.

This chain links TRBV28 with TRBJ2-7; 7 positions match TRBD1. The trim removed 5 bases at V and 6 bases at J, leaving 7 bases unmatched. Germline values: CDR1 MDHEN, CDR2 SYDVKM. There are 13 residues in the CDR3. The CDR3 nucleotides read TGTGCCAGCAGTCCCCCACAGGGGCCCGAGCAGTACTTC. Translating gives CASSPPQGPEQYF.

The chain links TRBV6-5 to TRBJ1-4; D might be TRBD1 (5 bases). The germline V and J ends were trimmed by 7 bases and 7 bases, with 16 bases remaining between them. Germline V gene sequence: CDR1 MNHEY, CDR2 SVGAGI. The CDR3 extends over 14 amino acids. The CDR3 nucleotides are TGTGCCAGCACCCAAGGGGCAGGGATTGAAAAACTGTTTTTT. Translation: CASTQGAGIEKLFF.

The rearrangement links TRBV6-4 to TRBJ1-6; 9 bases align to TRBD1. From germline, CDR1 is MRHNA and CDR2 SNTAGT. The ends lost 3 bases at V and 6 bases at J; junction bases unmatched: 0. The CDR3 runs 14 residues. The CDR3 DNA reads TGTGCCAGCAGTGAGGGACAGGGTAATTCACCCCTCCACTTT. Its protein is CASSEGQGNSPLHF.

The chain has TRBV5-1 and TRBJ1-3; D perhaps matches TRBD1 (6 bases). This CDR3 comprises 13 residues. Trimming took 4 bases from V and 7 from J, leaving 12 bases between them. Germline-derived CDR1 and CDR2 are SGHRS and YFSETQ. The CDR3 sequence: CASSGGSGNTIYF. The CDR3 bases are TGCGCCAGCAGCGGGGGCTCGGGTAACACCATATATTTT.

The chain recombines TRBV5-6 with TRBJ1-6; 10 bases are a match to TRBD1. The CDR3 runs 16 residues. Germline trimming cut 4 bases from V and 7 bases from J; bases unmatched to any gene: 8. CDR1 is SGHDT and CDR2 is YYEEEE in the germline V gene. CDR3 residues: CASSHVDRGRNSPLHF. In DNA form, the CDR3 reads TGTGCCAGCAGCCACGTGGACAGGGGGAGGAATTCACCCCTCCACTTT.

The chain combines TRBV5-1 with TRBJ2-1; 14 nucleotides align to TRBD2. Germline V CDR1 and CDR2: SGHRS, YFSETQ. The J segment lost 2 bases and the V segment lost 4 bases, leaving 8 bases of the junction unmatched. CDR3 length equals 18 residues. CDR3 region: CASSGGLAGAKTYNEQFF. CDR3 bases: TGCGCCAGCAGCGGGGGACTAGCGGGGGCCAAGACCTACAATGAGCAGTTCTTC. Filled out from reference TRBV5-1 and TRBJ2-1, the complete variable domain reads KAGVTQTPRYLIKTRGQQVTLSCSPISGHRSVSWYQQTPGQGLQFLFEYFSETQRNKGNFPGRFSGRQFSNSRSEMNVSTLELGDSALYLCASSGGLAGAKTYNEQFFGPGTRLTVL.

CDR3: CAWSRGGLYNEQFF. CDR3 in DNA: TGTGCCTGGAGCCGGGGGGGCCTCTACAATGAGCAGTTCTTC. J is TRBJ2-1 and V is TRBV30; 8 positions match TRBD2. V was clipped by 3 bases and J by 3 bases; unmatched bases: 4. The CDR3 is made up of 14 amino acids. Germline V lookup: CDR1 GTSNPN, CDR2 SVGIG (reference sequence).

As concerns this clone: The sample holds other DNA sequences that translate to the same CDR3. The rearrangement links TRBV9 to TRBJ2-7; TRBD2 agrees at 10 bases. Germline V CDR1 and CDR2: SGDLS, YYNGEE. The CDR3 consists of 15 residues. V shed 0 bases, J shed 5 bases, and the junction held 5 bases outside the gene matches. The CDR3: CASSVGGLAGDEQYF. The CDR3 DNA sequence: TGTGCCAGCAGCGTAGGAGGGCTAGCGGGAGACGAGCAGTACTTC.

There are a few counts of this clone. J is TRBJ1-5 and V is TRBV28, with a possible D match to TRBD1 (5 bases). The CDR3 loop spans 12 amino acids. Germline V gene sequence: CDR1 MDHEN, CDR2 SYDVKM. CDR3 nucleotide sequence: TGTGCTGGGGGGGGAGGGCGTCAGCCCCAGCATTTT. It yields the protein CAGGGGRQPQHF.

The gene calls are TRBV7-2 and TRBJ2-5; TRBD1 matches 9 bases. The germline V gene encodes CDR1 SGHTA and CDR2 FQGNSA. The CDR3 loop spans 15 amino acids. The V gene end was trimmed by 2 bases and the J gene end by 11 bases; junction bases not matched to a gene: 12. In DNA, the CDR3 is TGTGCCAGCAGCTTATCTCAGCGGGGACAGGGCCCTCAGTACTTC. Protein product: CASSLSQRGQGPQYF.

The CDR3 here is CASSLGSGGRTQYF. CDR3 nucleotide sequence: TGTGCCAGCAGCTTGGGCTCAGGGGGAAGGACCCAGTACTTC. The J gene is TRBJ2-5, the V gene TRBV5-6, with TRBD1 matching 7 bases. The CDR3 has 14 residues. Germline CDR1 is SGHDT and CDR2 is YYEEEE. V shed 0 bases, J shed 7 bases, and the junction held 6 bases outside the gene matches. Looking up the rest from reference TRBV5-6 and TRBJ2-5 gives the full variable domain: DAGVTQSPTHLIKTRGQQVTLRCSPKSGHDTVSWYQQALGQGPQFIFQYYEEEERQRGNFPDRFSGHQFPNYSSELNVNALLLGDSALYLCASSLGSGGRTQYFGPGTRLLVL.

This chain links TRBV11-2 with TRBJ2-7, with 8 bases identical to TRBD1. Per germline, CDR1 SGHAT and CDR2 FQNNGV. CDR3 size: 13 residues. V was clipped by 1 base and J by 9 bases; unmatched bases: 5. The CDR3, as DNA: TGTGCCAGCAGCTTAGGGCCCGGGACAGGGCAGTACTTC. Translating it yields CASSLGPGTGQYF.

This sequence joins TRBV5-4 and TRBJ1-6; a weak D match, TRBD1 (5 bases). The V end was cut by 0 bases, the J end by 7 bases, with 11 bases between. Looked up from germline, CDR1 is SGHNT and CDR2 is YYREEE (reference sequence). The CDR3 has 15 residues. The CDR3 is CASSLVGDANSPLHF. The DNA for the CDR3 is TGTGCCAGCAGCTTGGTAGGGGACGCCAATTCACCCCTCCACTTT.

The sample holds a few counts of this clone. The V call is TRBV9, the J call TRBJ1-6; D is possibly TRBD1 (6 bases). Per the germline V gene, CDR1 is SGDLS and CDR2 is YYNGEE. V lost 0 bases and J 7 bases, leaving 8 bases between the germline ends. This CDR3 contains 14 residues. CDR3 nucleotides: TGTGCCAGCAGCGTAGGGACAGTGAATTCACCCCTCCACTTT. This codes for CASSVGTVNSPLHF.

On this clone: Sequence at one end of the junction differs from germline and may be a read error. The V gene is TRBV5-4, the J gene TRBJ1-2; weak D call: TRBD1 (6 bases). This CDR3 is 15 amino acids long. Germline lookup yields CDR1 SGHNT and CDR2 YYREEE (reference sequence). The CDR3 nucleotides are TGCGCCAGCAGCAGCGGGACATCTCGTAACTATGGCTACACCTTC. It codes for CASSSGTSRNYGYTF.

The chain links TRBV6-4 to TRBJ1-6; no clear D. The CDR3 covers 15 residues. V was cut by 2 bases and J by 9 bases, with 14 bases left in between. From germline, CDR1 is MRHNA and CDR2 SNTAGT. Here the CDR3 reads CASSDRPSMGSPLHF. CDR3 DNA: TGTGCCAGCAGTGACAGGCCCAGTATGGGTTCACCCCTCCACTTT.

This rearrangement joins TRBV18 to TRBJ2-3; D possibly corresponds to TRBD2 (6 bases). The V gene's germline CDR1 is KGHSH and CDR2 LQKENI. Trimming removed 2 bases at V and 1 base at J, with 10 bases between. The CDR3 has 15 amino acids. CDR3 loop: CASSPEASGTDTQYF. The DNA for the CDR3 is TGTGCCAGCTCACCAGAGGCTAGCGGCACAGATACGCAGTATTTT.